The 8 T cell receptor beta chains listed next were all sequenced from one sample in a study of cytotoxic CD8 clonotypes in ibrutinib-treated CLL. Profiled with immunoSEQ multiplex PCR; TCRdb holds only in-frame clones, not every one. Among 30,000 to 40,000 clones listed, about two thirds were seen once. The specimen comprised PBMCs, sampled at disease progression, from a patient treated with ibrutinib. The receptors come from a human donor with chronic lymphocytic leukemia.

This clone ranks as medium-sized (0.01 to 0.1%). Additional DNA sequences in this sample encode the identical CDR3. The chain combines TRBV2 with TRBJ1-5; possibly TRBD1 for D (6 bases). This CDR3 region has 15 residues. The V gene lost 1 base and the J gene lost 1 base, with 8 bases spanning the gap. Germline lookup yields CDR1 SNHLY and CDR2 FYNNEI. CDR3 nucleotides: TGTGCCAGCAGTGAAGGGGGGCAAAGCAATCAGCCCCAGCATTTT. It translates to CASSEGGQSNQPQHF.

The V gene is TRBV19, the J gene TRBJ2-6; unclear D gene. The CDR3 covers 14 residues. The ends were cut back, 6 bases at V and 0 bases at J, with 6 bases in the middle. Germline V gene sequence: CDR1 LNHDA, CDR2 SQIVND (reference sequence). CDR3 amino acids: CASSTPSGANVLTF. CDR3 coding DNA: TGTGCCAGTAGCACCCCCTCTGGGGCCAACGTCCTGACTTTC.

This clone showed up many times. The CDR3, as DNA: TGTGCCAGCACCTCTCAACGGGGTCCCCTCCACTTT. It yields the protein CASTSQRGPLHF. The chain carries TRBV28 and TRBJ1-6; D gene ambiguous. Between the trimmed V and J ends, which lost 7 bases and 13 bases, there was a span of 14 bases. In germline, CDR1 is MDHEN, CDR2 SYDVKM. The CDR3 covers 12 residues.

The chain combines TRBV9 with TRBJ2-5; 8 bases line up with TRBD2. With V trimmed by 0 bases and J by 0 bases, 10 bases remained unmatched. Germline V gives CDR1 SGDLS, CDR2 YYNGEE. The CDR3 length is 18 residues. The CDR3 DNA reads as TGTGCCAGCAGCGTAGGGGCGGGGGGCCCCGGGTACCAAGAGACCCAGTACTTC. Translation: CASSVGAGGPGYQETQYF.

The chain combines TRBV19 with TRBJ1-2, with unresolved D. The germline V gene has CDR1 LNHDA and CDR2 SQIVND (reference sequence). This CDR3 spans 13 amino acids. The germline V and J ends were trimmed by 3 bases and 5 bases, with 10 bases remaining between them. The CDR3 here is CASSMRTVYGYTF. CDR3 in DNA: TGTGCCAGTAGTATGAGGACTGTGTATGGCTACACCTTC. The complete variable domain, with remaining parts taken from reference TRBV19 and TRBJ1-2, reads DGGITQSPKYLFRKEGQNVTLSCEQNLNHDAMYWYRQDPGQGLRLIYYSQIVNDFQKGDIAEGYSVSREKKESFPLTVTSAQKNPTAFYLCASSMRTVYGYTFGSGTRLTVV.

The CDR3 coding sequence is TGTGCCAGCAGCCCCCGCCCGGTGGGCTCTGGAAACACCATATATTTT. Its translation is CASSPRPVGSGNTIYF. The V gene is TRBV7-2, the J gene TRBJ1-3; D is unresolved. The CDR3 sequence is 16 residues long. Germline lookup yields CDR1 SGHTA and CDR2 FQGNSA. V was shortened by 5 bases and J by 0 bases, with 14 bases between the two germline ends.

The CDR3 loop reads CASSQGPASGGENIQYF. The CDR3 DNA reads as TGCGCCAGCAGCCAAGGACCGGCTAGCGGGGGGGAAAACATTCAGTACTTC. J is TRBJ2-4 and V is TRBV4-1; TRBD2 matches 12 bases. The V gene end was trimmed by 1 base and the J gene end by 5 bases; junction bases not matched to a gene: 6. The CDR3 covers 17 residues. Germline V gene data show CDR1 as MGHRA and CDR2 as YSYEKL.

The chain uses TRBV18 and TRBJ1-5; the match to TRBD1 covers 8 bases. The germline V gene has CDR1 KGHSH and CDR2 LQKENI. The junction had 3 bases not matched to a gene; V was cut back by 8 bases and J by 3 bases. The CDR3 extends over 13 amino acids. The CDR3 nucleotides read TGTGCCAGCCAGGGACAGGCCAATCAGCCCCAGCATTTT. It codes for CASQGQANQPQHF.